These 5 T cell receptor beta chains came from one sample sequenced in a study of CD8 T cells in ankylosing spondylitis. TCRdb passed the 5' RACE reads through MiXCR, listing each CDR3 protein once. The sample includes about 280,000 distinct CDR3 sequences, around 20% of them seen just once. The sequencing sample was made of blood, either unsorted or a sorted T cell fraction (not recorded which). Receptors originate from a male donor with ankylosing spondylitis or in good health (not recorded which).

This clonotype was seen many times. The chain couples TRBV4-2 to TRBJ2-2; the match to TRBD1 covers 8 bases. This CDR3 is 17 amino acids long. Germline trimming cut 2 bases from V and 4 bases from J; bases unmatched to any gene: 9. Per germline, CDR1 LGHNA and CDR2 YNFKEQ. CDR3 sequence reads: CASSQSGTGWSTGELFF. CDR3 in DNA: TGTGCCAGCAGCCAATCCGGGACAGGATGGTCCACCGGGGAGCTGTTTTTT.

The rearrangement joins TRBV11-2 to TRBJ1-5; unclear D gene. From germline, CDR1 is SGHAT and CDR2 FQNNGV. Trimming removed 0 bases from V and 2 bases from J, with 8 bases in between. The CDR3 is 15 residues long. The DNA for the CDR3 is TGTGCCAGCAGCTTAGACAGGTTGGGCAATCAGCCCCAGCATTTT. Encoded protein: CASSLDRLGNQPQHF.

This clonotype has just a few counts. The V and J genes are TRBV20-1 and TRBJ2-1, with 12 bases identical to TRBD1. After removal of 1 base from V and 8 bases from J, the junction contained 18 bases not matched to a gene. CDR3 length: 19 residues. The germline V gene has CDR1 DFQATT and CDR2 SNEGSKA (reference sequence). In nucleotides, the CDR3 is TGCAGTGCTAGAGCCCGGGACAGGGGGCCTAGATCGGGAGTCGATGAGCAGTTCTTC. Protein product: CSARARDRGPRSGVDEQFF.

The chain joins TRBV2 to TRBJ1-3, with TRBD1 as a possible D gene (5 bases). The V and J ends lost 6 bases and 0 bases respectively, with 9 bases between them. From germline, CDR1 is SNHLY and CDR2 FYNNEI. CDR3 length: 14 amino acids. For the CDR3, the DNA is TGTGCCAGCAGGGGACCGAGCTCTGGAAACACCATATATTTT. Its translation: CASRGPSSGNTIYF. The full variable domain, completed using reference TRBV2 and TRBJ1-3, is EPEVTQTPSHQVTQMGQEVILRCVPISNHLYFYWYRQILGQKVEFLVSFYNNEISEKSEIFDDQFSVERPDGSNFTLKIRSTKLEDSAMYFCASRGPSSGNTIYFGEGSWLTVV.

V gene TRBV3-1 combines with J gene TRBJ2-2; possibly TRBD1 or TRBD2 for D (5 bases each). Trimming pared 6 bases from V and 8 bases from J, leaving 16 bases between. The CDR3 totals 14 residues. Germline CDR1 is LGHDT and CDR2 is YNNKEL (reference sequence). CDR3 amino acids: CASRIGTRAGELFF. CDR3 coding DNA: TGTGCCAGCAGGATCGGGACCAGGGCTGGGGAGCTGTTTTTT.